These 16 T cell receptor beta chains originate from one sample sequenced in a study of CD8 T cells in ankylosing spondylitis. TCRdb fed the 5' RACE reads into MiXCR, producing one record per CDR3 protein. Among about 250,000 distinct CDR3 sequences listed, 18% were seen once. The specimen was blood, either unsorted or a sorted T cell fraction (not recorded which). The receptors here all came from a male donor with ankylosing spondylitis or in good health (not recorded which).

V and J are TRBV9 and TRBJ2-5; D gene unclear. Per germline, CDR1 SGDLS and CDR2 YYNGEE. Trimming removed 4 bases at V and 1 base at J, with 8 bases between. The CDR3 sequence is 13 residues long. CDR3 coding DNA: TGTGCCAGCAGCCAAGACATCCAAGAGACCCAGTACTTC. This translates into CASSQDIQETQYF.

V is TRBV4-1 and J is TRBJ2-7, with TRBD2 matching over 8 bases. V was pared by 4 bases and J by 4 bases, with 9 bases of the junction left unmatched. Germline V CDR1 and CDR2: MGHRA, YSYEKL. This CDR3 is built from 15 residues. The CDR3 DNA sequence: TGCGCCAGCAGCCTCATCCTAGCGGGTTTTTACGAGCAGTACTTC. It translates to CASSLILAGFYEQYF.

The sample holds many counts of this clonotype. The rearrangement links TRBV6-1 to TRBJ2-3; possibly TRBD2 for D (5 bases). Between the trimmed V and J ends, which lost 6 bases and 0 bases, there was a span of 16 bases. Germline CDR1 and CDR2: MNHNS and SASEGT. The CDR3 has 16 residues. CDR3: CASRPSPGTSTDTQYF. The CDR3 DNA reads TGTGCCAGCAGACCCTCCCCGGGAACTAGCACAGATACGCAGTATTTT.

This clonotype was seen a handful of times. The V gene is TRBV20-1, the J gene TRBJ2-3; D is unresolved. CDR1 and CDR2 (germline): DFQATT, SNEGSKA (reference sequence). This CDR3 spans 13 amino acids. Trimming pared 7 bases from V and 4 bases from J, leaving 15 bases between. The CDR3: CSDAGPVPDTQYF. CDR3 coding DNA: TGCAGTGATGCCGGGCCCGTCCCAGATACGCAGTATTTT.

This clonotype occurred a few times. The V gene is TRBV29-1, the J gene TRBJ2-7; D perhaps matches TRBD1 (5 bases). The V end was cut by 1 base, the J end by 1 base, with 8 bases between. CDR1 and CDR2 (germline): SQVTM, ANQGSEA. The CDR3 loop spans 13 amino acids. The CDR3 coding sequence is TGCAGCGTTGAAGGACAGCCTTCCTACGAGCAGTACTTC. Translation gives CSVEGQPSYEQYF.

This clonotype has only one observation. The V call is TRBV4-1, the J call TRBJ2-7, with 7 bases fitting TRBD2. CDR3 length equals 16 residues. Germline V lookup: CDR1 MGHRA, CDR2 YSYEKL. V gave up 0 bases and J gave up 3 bases; unmatched junction bases: 8. CDR3 sequence reads: CASSQEASGRYYEQYF. CDR3 sequence (DNA): TGCGCCAGCAGCCAAGAAGCTAGCGGACGCTACTACGAGCAGTACTTC.

This chain joins TRBV6-5 and TRBJ2-1; TRBD2 might be the D (6 bases). Germline V CDR1 and CDR2: MNHEY, SVGAGI. The CDR3 totals 15 residues. Trimming pared 0 bases from V and 2 bases from J, leaving 8 bases between. The CDR3 region is CASSYSPSAYNEQFF. CDR3 bases: TGTGCCAGCAGTTACTCACCTAGCGCCTACAATGAGCAGTTCTTC.

In this sample, this clonotype turned up many times. The chain joins TRBV4-1 to TRBJ2-1; D not certain. The V end lost 4 bases, the J end lost 5 bases, and 12 bases lay between the germline ends. The germline V gene encodes CDR1 MGHRA and CDR2 YSYEKL. The CDR3 covers 14 residues. The CDR3 loop reads CASSPPPTDNEQFF. The CDR3 bases are TGCGCCAGCAGCCCTCCCCCGACGGACAATGAGCAGTTCTTC.

This clonotype has at least ten counts. The chain has TRBV20-1 and TRBJ2-1; possibly TRBD2 for D (6 bases). The CDR3 length is 15 residues. The V end was cut by 0 bases, the J end by 0 bases, with 9 bases between. Germline V gene lookup returns CDR1 DFQATT and CDR2 SNEGSKA (reference sequence). CDR3 in amino acids: CSARDRGSSYNEQFF. CDR3 DNA sequence: TGCAGTGCTAGAGATCGGGGGAGCTCCTACAATGAGCAGTTCTTC.

This clonotype has ten or more counts. J is TRBJ2-7 and V is TRBV21-1; TRBD1 reflects the table's D call only, with no check against the DNA. TRBV21-1 is listed as a pseudogene. CDR3 length: 16 amino acids. The CDR3 nucleotides read TGTGCCAGCACCACCAGGACAGGTTTATTGGCTTACGAGCAGTACTTC. This gives the protein CASTTRTGLLAYEQYF.

The rearrangement links TRBV4-1 to TRBJ1-1; D uncertain. The CDR3 is 15 amino acids. Deletions cut 0 bases from V and 0 bases from J, with 8 bases between. Germline assignment: CDR1 MGHRA and CDR2 YSYEKL. CDR3 DNA: TGCGCCAGCAGCCAAGAAGACCTGGTGAACACTGAAGCTTTCTTT. This gives the protein CASSQEDLVNTEAFF.

In its sample, this clonotype was seen a few times. The chain links TRBV6-2 or TRBV6-3 to TRBJ2-7; D possibly corresponds to TRBD2 (5 bases). Germline V lookup: CDR1 MNHEY, CDR2 SVGEGT. This CDR3 has 13 residues. V was trimmed by 6 bases and J by 4 bases, leaving 13 bases between them. The chain's CDR3 is CASRSDGKYEQYF. The CDR3 DNA is TGTGCCAGCAGGTCCGACGGGAAATACGAGCAGTACTTC.

This clonotype appeared a few times. The chain combines TRBV27 with TRBJ2-3; a possible D gene is TRBD1 (6 bases). The CDR3 has 16 residues. CDR1 is MNHEY, CDR2 SMNVEV, per germline (reference sequence). V gave up 2 bases and J gave up 2 bases, with 14 bases separating them. The CDR3 DNA follows: TGTGCCAGCAGTTTAACCGGGACACCACCCACAGATACGCAGTATTTT. Amino acids: CASSLTGTPPTDTQYF.

Only a few counts were recorded for this clonotype. The chain combines TRBV12-3 or TRBV12-4 with TRBJ2-5; 8 bases are a match to TRBD2. This CDR3 spans 13 amino acids. With V trimmed by 7 bases and J by 5 bases, 6 bases remained unmatched. The DNA for the CDR3 is TGTGCCAGCACTTTGGGACTAGGGGAGACCCAGTACTTC. Amino acid sequence: CASTLGLGETQYF.

The chain employs TRBV28 and TRBJ2-1; 9 bases line up with TRBD1. V lost 6 bases, J lost 2 bases, and 5 bases stayed unmatched. The V gene's germline CDR1 is MDHEN and CDR2 SYDVKM. There are 15 residues in the CDR3. In DNA, the CDR3 is TGTGCCAGCAGACTACAGGGGGCCCCCTACAATGAGCAGTTCTTC. It specifies CASRLQGAPYNEQFF.

The chain joins TRBV3-1 to TRBJ2-2, with TRBD2 matching 12 bases. The CDR3 is 17 residues long. From germline, CDR1 is LGHDT and CDR2 YNNKEL (reference sequence). CDR3 amino acids: CTITVLAGGSNTGELFF. CDR3 DNA: TGTACCATCACCGTACTAGCGGGAGGATCGAACACCGGGGAGCTGTTTTTT.